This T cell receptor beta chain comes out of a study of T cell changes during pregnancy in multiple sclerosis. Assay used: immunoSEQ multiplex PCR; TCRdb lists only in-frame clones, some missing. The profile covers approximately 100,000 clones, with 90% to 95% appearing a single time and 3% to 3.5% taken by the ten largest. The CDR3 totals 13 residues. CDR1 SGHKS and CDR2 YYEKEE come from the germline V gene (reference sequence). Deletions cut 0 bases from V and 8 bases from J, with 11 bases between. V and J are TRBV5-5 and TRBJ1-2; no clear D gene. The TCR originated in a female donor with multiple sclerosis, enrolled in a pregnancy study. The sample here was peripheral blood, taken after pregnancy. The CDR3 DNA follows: TGTGCCAGCAGCTTGGCGACGGGAGAGGGCTACACCTTC. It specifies CASSLATGEGYTF.